The rows below give T cell receptor beta chains drawn from one sample of a study of blood T cells in healthy people across ages. In TCRdb, the 5' RACE reads were re-called with MiXCR into one record per CDR3 protein. Of 910,000 or so distinct CDR3 sequences listed, around 54% are singletons. Material for sequencing was blood. These receptors were collected from a woman aged 55-69 years in good health. CDR3s include the opening cysteine and the closing phenylalanine or tryptophan. A D gene is named only where the DNA matches it firmly. Size values are once, few and many counts, or a class for expanded clones, and some rows have none.

j_call v_call d_call clone_size cdr3_aa cdr3_nt
TRBJ1-5 TRBV2 - - CASSVRFYQPQHF TGTGCCAGCAGTGTCAGGTTTTATCAGCCCCAGCATTTT
TRBJ2-3 TRBV6-5 - - CASSHRSGRFADTQYF TGTGCCAGCAGTCACCGAAGTGGCCGCTTCGCAGATACGCAGTATTTT
TRBJ2-5 TRBV7-9 - - CASSLKETARWTQYF TGTGCCAGCAGCTTAAAAGAGACAGCCCGGTGGACCCAGTACTTC
TRBJ2-3 TRBV27 TRBD2 few CASTLGGLGTDTQYF TGTGCCAGCACCCTGGGGGGACTAGGCACAGATACGCAGTATTTT
TRBJ2-3 TRBV7-2 - few CASSRQGQGTQYF TGTGCCAGCAGCCGGCAGGGGCAAGGCACGCAGTATTTT
TRBJ1-1 TRBV20-1 - - CRLAVGTEAFF TGCAGACTGGCTGTTGGCACTGAAGCTTTCTTT
TRBJ2-5 TRBV4-1 TRBD2 many CASSKTSGRKETQYF TGCGCCAGCAGCAAGACTAGCGGGAGGAAGGAGACCCAGTACTTC
TRBJ2-3 TRBV7-2 TRBD2 - CASSLGRGGVPSTDTQYF TGTGCCAGCAGCCTAGGCCGGGGAGGGGTTCCCTCCACAGATACGCAGTATTTT
TRBJ2-5 TRBV7-9 - - CASSLKGLGQETQYF TGTGCCAGCAGCTTAAAGGGATTGGGCCAAGAGACCCAGTACTTC
TRBJ2-3 TRBV6-5 TRBD2 - CASRDRGLAGADTQYF TGTGCCAGCAGAGATAGGGGACTAGCGGGAGCGGATACGCAGTATTTT
TRBJ2-3 TRBV18 - - CASSPKTNTDTQYF TGTGCCAGCTCACCAAAGACTAACACAGATACGCAGTATTTT
TRBJ2-3 TRBV20-1 - - CSARKESDTQYF TGCAGTGCTAGGAAAGAGTCAGATACGCAGTATTTT
TRBJ2-3 TRBV5-1 TRBD2 - CASSLGSAGGPPDTQYF TGCGCCAGCAGCTTGGGCTCGGCGGGAGGGCCCCCAGATACGCAGTATTTT
TRBJ2-7 TRBV27 TRBD1 few CASRRTGGLEQYF TGTGCCAGCAGACGGACAGGGGGACTCGAGCAGTACTTC
TRBJ2-4 TRBV5-1 - - CASSSGTQWDIQYF TGCGCCAGCAGCTCAGGGACACAGTGGGACATTCAGTACTTC
TRBJ2-7 TRBV6-2/TRBV6-3 TRBD1 - CASTGQGAVYEQYF TGTGCCAGCACTGGACAGGGGGCGGTCTACGAGCAGTACTTC
TRBJ1-2 TRBV7-2 - - CASRRNKGVTNGYTF TGTGCCAGCCGACGAAATAAGGGGGTAACCAATGGCTACACCTTC
TRBJ2-7 TRBV27 - - CASSSQGRREQYF TGTGCCAGCAGTTCGCAGGGGCGGAGGGAGCAGTACTTC
TRBJ2-7 TRBV4-1 - - CASSQIGSWESQYF TGCGCCAGCAGCCAAATTGGGTCTTGGGAGAGTCAGTACTTC
TRBJ2-2 TRBV20-1 - - CSAGLRPQNTGELFF TGCAGTGCTGGCCTCCGACCACAGAACACCGGGGAGCTGTTTTTT
TRBJ1-5 TRBV4-2 - - CASSQQWARQNNQPQHF TGTGCCAGCAGCCAACAATGGGCCCGACAGAACAATCAGCCCCAGCATTTT
TRBJ2-3 TRBV28 - - CASSLDLGRTDTQYF TGTGCCAGCAGCCTTGACCTGGGGCGCACAGATACGCAGTATTTT
TRBJ1-1 TRBV29-1 - - CSVDFGEAFF TGCAGCGTTGATTTCGGTGAAGCTTTCTTT
TRBJ2-5 TRBV4-1 - few CASSQGVETLRETQYF TGCGCCAGCAGCCAAGGCGTTGAGACCCTAAGGGAGACCCAGTACTTC
TRBJ2-7 TRBV4-3 TRBD2 - CASSQFGGGIYEQYF TGCGCCAGCAGCCAATTCGGGGGAGGGATCTACGAGCAGTACTTC
TRBJ1-6 TRBV5-1 - - CASSFGRNNSPLHF TGCGCCAGCAGCTTTGGACGGAATAATTCACCCCTCCACTTT
TRBJ1-2 TRBV5-1 - - CASSLVEETNYGYTF TGCGCCAGCAGCTTGGTAGAGGAGACTAACTATGGCTACACCTTC
TRBJ2-7 TRBV20-1 TRBD2 - CSARGRPGREVPKGMAYEQYF TGCAGTGCTAGAGGGCGCCCTGGGCGGGAGGTTCCCAAAGGTATGGCCTACGAGCAGTACTTC
TRBJ2-5 TRBV7-2 TRBD2 - CASSILAGVETQYF TGTGCCAGCAGCATTCTAGCGGGAGTAGAGACCCAGTACTTC
TRBJ2-1 TRBV27 - - CASSSWVTGHEQFF TGTGCCAGCAGTTCTTGGGTCACGGGGCATGAGCAGTTCTTC
TRBJ2-7 TRBV29-1 - - CSAFGDGSGTPYEQYF TGCAGCGCTTTCGGTGACGGTTCCGGGACTCCTTACGAGCAGTACTTC
TRBJ2-1 TRBV28 - - CASSLVTSFSYNEQFF TGTGCCAGCAGTTTAGTGACGTCCTTCTCCTACAATGAGCAGTTCTTC
TRBJ2-1 TRBV10-3 - - CAISESKGDVGSYNEQFF TGTGCCATCAGTGAGTCCAAGGGGGACGTTGGCTCCTACAATGAGCAGTTCTTC
TRBJ2-3 TRBV9 TRBD1 - CASSVQGQGAPDTQYF TGTGCCAGCAGCGTCCAGGGACAGGGGGCCCCAGATACGCAGTATTTT
TRBJ2-1 TRBV20-1 TRBD2 - CSATSGTSAVNEQFF TGCAGTGCTACCTCCGGGACTAGCGCCGTCAATGAGCAGTTCTTC
TRBJ1-2 TRBV28 - - CASSFPDRINYGYTF TGTGCCAGCAGTTTCCCAGACAGAATTAACTATGGCTACACCTTC
TRBJ2-5 TRBV5-1 TRBD2 - CASRRGLAGGEETQYF TGCGCCAGCAGACGAGGACTAGCGGGAGGCGAAGAGACCCAGTACTTC
TRBJ2-3 TRBV7-2 TRBD2 - CASSQRLAGGADTQYF TGTGCCAGCAGCCAGAGACTAGCGGGAGGCGCAGATACGCAGTATTTT
TRBJ2-1 TRBV6-1 - - CTSSEVVRDEQFF TGTACCAGCAGTGAAGTGGTAAGGGATGAGCAGTTCTTC
TRBJ2-1 TRBV6-5 TRBD1 few CASSYQGQQNEQFF TGTGCCAGCAGTTACCAGGGACAGCAGAATGAGCAGTTCTTC
TRBJ2-3 TRBV18 - - CASSNPGYTQYF TGTGCCAGCTCGAATCCAGGGTATACGCAGTATTTT
TRBJ1-4 TRBV6-2/TRBV6-3 TRBD1 - CASRNQGVEKLFF TGTGCCAGCAGAAACCAGGGGGTTGAAAAACTGTTTTTT
TRBJ2-3 TRBV3-1 - - CASSQDYLARDTQYF TGTGCCAGCAGCCAAGATTATCTAGCTAGAGATACGCAGTATTTT
TRBJ1-4 TRBV4-3 TRBD1 - CASSQEPTGEWEKLFF TGCGCCAGCAGCCAAGAGCCGACAGGGGAGTGGGAAAAACTGTTTTTT
TRBJ1-1 TRBV20-1 TRBD1 - CSAIQGAKTEAFF TGCAGTGCAATACAGGGGGCGAAAACTGAAGCTTTCTTT
TRBJ2-5 TRBV2 - - CASSAGSRVAQYF TGTGCCAGCAGCGCAGGGTCTAGGGTGGCGCAGTACTTC
TRBJ2-5 TRBV23-1 - once CASSHRGERGEETQYF TGCGCCAGCAGTCATAGAGGGGAACGTGGCGAAGAGACCCAGTACTTC
TRBJ2-7 TRBV4-3 - once CASSPLVDGSYEQYF TGCGCCAGCAGCCCTCTAGTAGACGGCTCCTACGAGCAGTACTTC
TRBJ2-2 TRBV4-3 TRBD2 - CASSQDRTSGSTGELFF TGCGCCAGCAGCCAAGATAGGACTAGCGGTTCGACCGGGGAGCTGTTTTTT
TRBJ1-5 TRBV14 - - CACSQGLGRPQHF TGTGCCTGCAGCCAAGGCTTAGGGAGGCCCCAGCATTTT
TRBJ2-2 TRBV24-1 TRBD2 - CATSDFKLAGDTGELFF TGTGCCACCAGTGATTTTAAACTAGCGGGAGACACCGGGGAGCTGTTTTTT
TRBJ2-7 TRBV7-2 - few CASSFGPAQGEQYF TGTGCCAGCAGCTTCGGGCCTGCCCAGGGAGAGCAGTACTTC
TRBJ1-1 TRBV20-1 - - CSARGDANTEAFF TGCAGTGCTAGAGGCGACGCGAACACTGAAGCTTTCTTT
TRBJ2-1 TRBV9 - - CASSVEGGLDNEQFF TGTGCCAGCAGCGTAGAGGGTGGACTCGACAATGAGCAGTTCTTC
TRBJ2-7 TRBV6-2/TRBV6-3 - - CASSAEIRDTYEQYF TGTGCCAGCAGTGCAGAAATCCGGGACACCTACGAGCAGTACTTC
TRBJ1-5 TRBV29-1 TRBD1 - CSVAGGSQPQHF TGCAGCGTTGCAGGGGGCAGTCAGCCCCAGCATTTT
TRBJ2-5 TRBV11-2 - - CASSQGPSQGREQYF TGTGCCAGCAGCCAAGGTCCCTCACAGGGTCGGGAGCAGTACTTC
TRBJ2-1 TRBV5-1 - many CASSPGLGNEQFF TGCGCCAGCAGCCCTGGCTTGGGGAATGAGCAGTTCTTC